The clone carrying this T cell receptor (beta chain) was detected many times. The antigen remains undetermined. The source of the sample is a study of CD8+CD57+ T cells in acquired aplastic anemia. Study summary: DNA from sorted CD4+ and CD8+ cells averaged around 3.5 ug.

Study outcomes and limitations: In common between the patients and the controls were twenty-nine CD8+ CDR3 sequences.

Profiling of TCR beta VDJ combinations and CDR3 sequences used genomic DNA as template. From the reads, TCRdb called clonotypes with MiXCR, one entry per CDR3 protein. The data contain 450,000 to 600,000 distinct CDR3 sequences, roughly a third of them singletons. Germline CDR1 reads ENHRY; CDR2 reads SYGVKD. The CDR3 is 16 residues long. V lost 0 bases and J lost 4, with 14 bases in between. Patients included in sequencing had previously demonstrated CD8+CD57+ cell expansion by flow cytometry. Every patient presented with severe acquired aplastic anemia. Patients had undergone no therapy by the time their blood was sampled.

The specimen was sorted CD4+, CD8+, or CD8+CD57+ T cells (not recorded which) from PBMCs. The receptor was derived from a human donor with aplastic anemia. The chain carries TRBV10-3 and TRBJ2-3; the D gene is possibly TRBD2 (5 bases). CDR3 sequence (DNA): TGTGCCATCAGTGAGTCGACTATGGGTGGGGCAGATACGCAGTATTTT. As protein: CAISESTMGGADTQYF.